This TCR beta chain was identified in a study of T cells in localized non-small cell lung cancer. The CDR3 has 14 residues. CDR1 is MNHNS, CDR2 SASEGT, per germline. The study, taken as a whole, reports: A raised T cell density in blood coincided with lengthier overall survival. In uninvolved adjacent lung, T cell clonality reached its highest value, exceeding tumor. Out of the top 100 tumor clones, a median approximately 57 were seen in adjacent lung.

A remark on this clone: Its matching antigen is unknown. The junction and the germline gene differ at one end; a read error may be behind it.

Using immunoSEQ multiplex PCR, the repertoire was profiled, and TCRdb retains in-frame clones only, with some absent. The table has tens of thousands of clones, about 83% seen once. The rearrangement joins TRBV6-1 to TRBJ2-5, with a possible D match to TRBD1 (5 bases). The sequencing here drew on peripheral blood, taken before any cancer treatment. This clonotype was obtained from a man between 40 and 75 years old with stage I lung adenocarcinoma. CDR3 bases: TGTGCCGGCAGTGAAATTGGGTCAGGGGAGACCCAGTACTTC. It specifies CAGSEIGSGETQYF.